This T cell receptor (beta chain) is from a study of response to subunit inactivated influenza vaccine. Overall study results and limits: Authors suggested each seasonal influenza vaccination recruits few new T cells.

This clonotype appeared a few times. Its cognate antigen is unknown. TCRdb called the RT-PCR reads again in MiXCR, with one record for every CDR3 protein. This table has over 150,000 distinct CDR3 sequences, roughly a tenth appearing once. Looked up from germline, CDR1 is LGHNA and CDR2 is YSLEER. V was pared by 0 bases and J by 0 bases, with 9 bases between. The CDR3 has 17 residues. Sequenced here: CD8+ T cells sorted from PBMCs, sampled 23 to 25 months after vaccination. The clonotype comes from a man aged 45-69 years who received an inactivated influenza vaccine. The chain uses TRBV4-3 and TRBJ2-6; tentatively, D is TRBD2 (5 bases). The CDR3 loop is CASSQDPEGSGANVLTF. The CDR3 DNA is TGCGCCAGCAGCCAAGATCCCGAGGGCTCTGGGGCCAACGTCCTGACTTTC.